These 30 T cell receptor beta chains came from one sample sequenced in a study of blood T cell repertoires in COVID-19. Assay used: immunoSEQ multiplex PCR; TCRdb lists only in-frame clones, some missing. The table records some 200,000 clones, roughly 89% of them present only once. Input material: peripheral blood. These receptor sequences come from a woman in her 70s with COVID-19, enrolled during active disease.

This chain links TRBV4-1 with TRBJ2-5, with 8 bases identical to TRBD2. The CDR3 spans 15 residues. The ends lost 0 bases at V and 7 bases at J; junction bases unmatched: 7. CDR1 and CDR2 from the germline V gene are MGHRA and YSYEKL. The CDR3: CASSQESGRRGTQYF. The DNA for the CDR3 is TGCGCCAGCAGCCAAGAGAGCGGGAGAAGGGGGACCCAGTACTTC.

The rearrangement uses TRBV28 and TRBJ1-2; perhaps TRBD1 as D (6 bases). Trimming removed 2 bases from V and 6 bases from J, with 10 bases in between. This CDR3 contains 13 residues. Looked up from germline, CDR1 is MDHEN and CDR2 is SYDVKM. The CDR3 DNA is TGTGCCAGCAGTTTACGGGGGGCACATGGCTACACCTTC. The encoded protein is CASSLRGAHGYTF.

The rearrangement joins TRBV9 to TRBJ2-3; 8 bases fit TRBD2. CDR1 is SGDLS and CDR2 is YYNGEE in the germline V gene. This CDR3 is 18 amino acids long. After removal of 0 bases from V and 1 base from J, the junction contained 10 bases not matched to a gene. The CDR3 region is CASSVELRRAGGTDTQYF. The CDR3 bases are TGTGCCAGCAGCGTAGAACTTAGGAGAGCGGGAGGCACAGATACGCAGTATTTT.

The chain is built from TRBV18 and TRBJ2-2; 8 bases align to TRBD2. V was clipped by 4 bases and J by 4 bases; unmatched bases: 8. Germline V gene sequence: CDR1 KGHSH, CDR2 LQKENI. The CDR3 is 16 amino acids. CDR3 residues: CASSRQAGVGTGELFF. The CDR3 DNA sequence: TGTGCCAGCTCACGACAAGCGGGAGTAGGCACCGGGGAGCTGTTTTTT. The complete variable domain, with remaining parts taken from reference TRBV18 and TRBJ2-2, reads NAGVMQNPRHLVRRRGQEARLRCSPMKGHSHVYWYRQLPEEGLKFMVYLQKENIIDESGMPKERFSAEFPKEGPSILRIQQVVRGDSAAYFCASSRQAGVGTGELFFGEGSRLTVL.

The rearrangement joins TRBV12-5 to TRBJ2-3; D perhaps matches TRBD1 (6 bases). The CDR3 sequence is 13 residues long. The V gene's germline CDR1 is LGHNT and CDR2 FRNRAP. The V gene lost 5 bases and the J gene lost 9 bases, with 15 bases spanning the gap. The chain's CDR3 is CASGQGKGDTQYF. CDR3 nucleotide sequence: TGTGCTAGTGGTCAGGGGAAGGGGGACACGCAGTATTTT.

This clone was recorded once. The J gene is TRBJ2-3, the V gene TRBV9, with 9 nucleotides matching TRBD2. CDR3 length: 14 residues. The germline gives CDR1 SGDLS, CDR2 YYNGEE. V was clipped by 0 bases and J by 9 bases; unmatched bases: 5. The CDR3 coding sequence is TGTGCCAGCAGCGTAGGTAGCGGGAGCAGCACGCAGTATTTT. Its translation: CASSVGSGSSTQYF. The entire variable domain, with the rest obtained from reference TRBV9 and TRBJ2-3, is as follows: DSGVTQTPKHLITATGQRVTLRCSPRSGDLSVYWYQQSLDQGLQFLIQYYNGEERAKGNILERFSAQQFPDLHSELNLSSLELGDSALYFCASSVGSGSSTQYFGPGTRLTVL.

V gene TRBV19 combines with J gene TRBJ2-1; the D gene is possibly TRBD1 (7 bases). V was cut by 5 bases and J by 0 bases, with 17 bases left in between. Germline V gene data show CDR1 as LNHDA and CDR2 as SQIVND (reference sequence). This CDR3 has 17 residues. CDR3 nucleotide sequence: TGTGCCAGTAGTCCAGGACTACAGGGGAGCTCCTACAATGAGCAGTTCTTC. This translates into CASSPGLQGSSYNEQFF.

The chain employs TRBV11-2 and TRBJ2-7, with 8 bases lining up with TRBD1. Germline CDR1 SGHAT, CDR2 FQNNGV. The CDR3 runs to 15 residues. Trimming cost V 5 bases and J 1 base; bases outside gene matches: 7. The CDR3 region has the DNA TGTGCCAGCAGCCCCGCCGGACAGGGATCCTACGAGCAGTACTTC. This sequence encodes CASSPAGQGSYEQYF.

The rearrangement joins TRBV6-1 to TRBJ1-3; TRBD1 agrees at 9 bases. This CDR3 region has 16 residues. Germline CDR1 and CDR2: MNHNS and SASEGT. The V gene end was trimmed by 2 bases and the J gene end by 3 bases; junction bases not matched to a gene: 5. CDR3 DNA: TGTGCCAGCAGTGAAAGCTTGACAGGGGGTGGAAACACCATATATTTT. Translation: CASSESLTGGGNTIYF.

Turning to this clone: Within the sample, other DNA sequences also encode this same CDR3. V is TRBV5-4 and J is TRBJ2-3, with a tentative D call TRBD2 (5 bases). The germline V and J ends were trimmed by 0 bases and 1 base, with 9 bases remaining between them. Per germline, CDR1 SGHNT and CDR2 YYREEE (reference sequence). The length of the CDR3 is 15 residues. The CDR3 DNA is TGTGCCAGCAGCTTGGTTGCGGGCGGCACAGATACGCAGTATTTT. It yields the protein CASSLVAGGTDTQYF. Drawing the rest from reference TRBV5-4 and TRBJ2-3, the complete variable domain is ETGVTQSPTHLIKTRGQQVTLRCSSQSGHNTVSWYQQALGQGPQFIFQYYREEENGRGNFPPRFSGLQFPNYSSELNVNALELDDSALYLCASSLVAGGTDTQYFGPGTRLTVL.

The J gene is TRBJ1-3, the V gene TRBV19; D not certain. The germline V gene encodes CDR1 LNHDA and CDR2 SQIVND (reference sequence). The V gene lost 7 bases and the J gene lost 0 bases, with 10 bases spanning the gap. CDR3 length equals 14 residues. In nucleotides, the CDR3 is TGTGCCAGTATCGGGAGTTCCTCTGGAAACACCATATATTTT. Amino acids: CASIGSSSGNTIYF.

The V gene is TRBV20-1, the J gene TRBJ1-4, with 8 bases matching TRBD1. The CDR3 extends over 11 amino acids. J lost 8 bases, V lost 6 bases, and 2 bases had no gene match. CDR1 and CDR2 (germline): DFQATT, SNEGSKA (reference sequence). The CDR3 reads CSARTGEKLFF. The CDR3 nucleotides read TGCAGTGCCAGGACAGGGGAAAAACTGTTTTTT.

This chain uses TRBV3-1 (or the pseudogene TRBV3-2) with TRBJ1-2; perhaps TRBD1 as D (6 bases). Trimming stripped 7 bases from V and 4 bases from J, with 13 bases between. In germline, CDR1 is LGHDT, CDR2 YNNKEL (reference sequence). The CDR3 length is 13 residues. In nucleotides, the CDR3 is TGTGCCAGCACCCTAGGGGGTGGCTATGGCTACACCTTC. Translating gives CASTLGGGYGYTF.

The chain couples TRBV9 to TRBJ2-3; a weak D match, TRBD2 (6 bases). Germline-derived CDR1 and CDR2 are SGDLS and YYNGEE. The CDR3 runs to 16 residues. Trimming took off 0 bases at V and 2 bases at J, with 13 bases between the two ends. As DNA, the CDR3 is TGTGCCAGCAGCGTAGGAACGGGAGCGAACACAGATACGCAGTATTTT. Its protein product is CASSVGTGANTDTQYF.

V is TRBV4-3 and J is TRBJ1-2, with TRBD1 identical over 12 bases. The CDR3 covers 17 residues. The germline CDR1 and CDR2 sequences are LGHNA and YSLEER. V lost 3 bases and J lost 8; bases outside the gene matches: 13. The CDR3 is CASSHRSPAGTGGGYTF. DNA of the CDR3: TGCGCCAGCAGCCACCGAAGTCCTGCCGGGACAGGGGGCGGCTACACCTTC.

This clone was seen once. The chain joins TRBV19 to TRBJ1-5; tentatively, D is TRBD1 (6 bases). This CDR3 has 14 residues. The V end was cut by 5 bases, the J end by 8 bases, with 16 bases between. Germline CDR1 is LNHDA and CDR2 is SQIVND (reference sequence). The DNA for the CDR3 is TGTGCCAGTAGTTCGGGACACCCCAGTGAGCCCCAGCATTTT. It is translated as CASSSGHPSEPQHF. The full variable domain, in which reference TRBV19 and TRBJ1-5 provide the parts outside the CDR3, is DGGITQSPKYLFRKEGQNVTLSCEQNLNHDAMYWYRQDPGQGLRLIYYSQIVNDFQKGDIAEGYSVSREKKESFPLTVTSAQKNPTAFYLCASSSGHPSEPQHFGDGTRLSIL.

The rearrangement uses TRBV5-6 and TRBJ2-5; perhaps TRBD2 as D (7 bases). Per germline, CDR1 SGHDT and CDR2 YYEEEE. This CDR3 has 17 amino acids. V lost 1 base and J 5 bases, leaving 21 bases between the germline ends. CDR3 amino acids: CASSLLGYAGAQETQYF. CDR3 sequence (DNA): TGTGCCAGCAGCTTGTTGGGTTATGCGGGGGCGCAGGAGACCCAGTACTTC.

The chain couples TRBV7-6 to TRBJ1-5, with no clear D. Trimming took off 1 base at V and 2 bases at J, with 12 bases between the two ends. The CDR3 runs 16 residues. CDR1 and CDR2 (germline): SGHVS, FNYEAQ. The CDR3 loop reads CASSLEAGGGNQPQHF. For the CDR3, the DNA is TGTGCCAGCAGCTTAGAGGCGGGTGGGGGCAATCAGCCCCAGCATTTT.

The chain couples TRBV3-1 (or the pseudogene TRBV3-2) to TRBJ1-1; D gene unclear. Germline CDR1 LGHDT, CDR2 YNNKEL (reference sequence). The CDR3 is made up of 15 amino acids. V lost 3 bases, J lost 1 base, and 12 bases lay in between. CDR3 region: CASSQQVTENTEAFF. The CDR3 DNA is TGTGCCAGCAGCCAGCAAGTCACAGAGAACACTGAAGCTTTCTTT.

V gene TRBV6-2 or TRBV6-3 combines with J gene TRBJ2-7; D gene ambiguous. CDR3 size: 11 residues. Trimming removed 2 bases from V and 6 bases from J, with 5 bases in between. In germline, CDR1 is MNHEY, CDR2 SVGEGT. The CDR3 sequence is CASSYVLEQYF. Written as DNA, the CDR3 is TGTGCCAGCAGTTACGTTCTCGAGCAGTACTTC.

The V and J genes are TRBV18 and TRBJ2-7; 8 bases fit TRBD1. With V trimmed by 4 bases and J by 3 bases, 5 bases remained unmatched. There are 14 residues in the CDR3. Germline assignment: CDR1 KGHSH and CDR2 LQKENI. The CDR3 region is CASSQDRDLYEQYF. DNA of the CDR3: TGTGCCAGCTCACAGGACAGGGACCTCTACGAGCAGTACTTC.

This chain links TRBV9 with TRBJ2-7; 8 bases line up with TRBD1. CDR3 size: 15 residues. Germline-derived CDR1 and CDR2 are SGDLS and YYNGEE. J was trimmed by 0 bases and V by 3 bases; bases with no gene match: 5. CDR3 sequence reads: CASSGGQASSYEQYF. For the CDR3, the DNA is TGTGCCAGCAGCGGGGGACAGGCATCCTCCTACGAGCAGTACTTC.

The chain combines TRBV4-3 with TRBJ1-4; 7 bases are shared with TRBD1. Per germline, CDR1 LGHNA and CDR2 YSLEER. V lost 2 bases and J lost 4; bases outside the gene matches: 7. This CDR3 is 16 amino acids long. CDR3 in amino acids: CASSQNAGQSNEKLFF. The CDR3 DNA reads TGCGCCAGCAGCCAAAACGCGGGACAGAGTAATGAAAAACTGTTTTTT.

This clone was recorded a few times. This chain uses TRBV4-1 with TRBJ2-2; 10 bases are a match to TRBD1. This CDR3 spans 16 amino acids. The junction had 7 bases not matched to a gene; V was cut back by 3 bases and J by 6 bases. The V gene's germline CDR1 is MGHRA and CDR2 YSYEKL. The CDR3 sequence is CASSHPGQGPAGELFF. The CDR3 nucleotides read TGCGCCAGCAGCCACCCGGGACAGGGGCCCGCCGGGGAGCTGTTTTTT.

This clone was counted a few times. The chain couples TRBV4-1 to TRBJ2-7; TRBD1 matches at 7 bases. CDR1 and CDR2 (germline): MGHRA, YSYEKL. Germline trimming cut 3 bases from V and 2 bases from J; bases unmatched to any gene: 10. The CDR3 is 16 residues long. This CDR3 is CASSQTAGQVAYEQYF. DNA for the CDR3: TGCGCCAGCAGCCAGACCGCTGGACAGGTGGCCTACGAGCAGTACTTC.

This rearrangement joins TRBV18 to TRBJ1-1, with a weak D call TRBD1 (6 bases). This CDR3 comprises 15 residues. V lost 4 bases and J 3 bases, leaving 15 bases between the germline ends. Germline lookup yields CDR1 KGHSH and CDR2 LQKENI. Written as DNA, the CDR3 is TGTGCCAGCTCACGAACCGGGGGGGCTTACACTGAAGCTTTCTTT. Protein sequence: CASSRTGGAYTEAFF. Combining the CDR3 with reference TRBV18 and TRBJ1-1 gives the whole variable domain NAGVMQNPRHLVRRRGQEARLRCSPMKGHSHVYWYRQLPEEGLKFMVYLQKENIIDESGMPKERFSAEFPKEGPSILRIQQVVRGDSAAYFCASSRTGGAYTEAFFGQGTRLTVV.

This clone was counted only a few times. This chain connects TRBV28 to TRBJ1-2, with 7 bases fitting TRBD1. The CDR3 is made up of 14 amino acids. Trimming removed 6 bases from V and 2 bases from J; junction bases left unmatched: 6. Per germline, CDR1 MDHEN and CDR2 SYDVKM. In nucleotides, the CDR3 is TGTGCCAGCAGCGGGACAGAAAGAAACTATGGCTACACCTTC. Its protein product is CASSGTERNYGYTF.

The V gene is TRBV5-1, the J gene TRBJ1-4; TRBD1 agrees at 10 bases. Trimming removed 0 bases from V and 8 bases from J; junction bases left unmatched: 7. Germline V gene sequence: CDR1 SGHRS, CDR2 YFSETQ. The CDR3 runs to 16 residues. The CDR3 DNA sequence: TGCGCCAGCAGCTTGGATGTTTCGGGACAGGGGGAAAAACTGTTTTTT. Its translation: CASSLDVSGQGEKLFF.

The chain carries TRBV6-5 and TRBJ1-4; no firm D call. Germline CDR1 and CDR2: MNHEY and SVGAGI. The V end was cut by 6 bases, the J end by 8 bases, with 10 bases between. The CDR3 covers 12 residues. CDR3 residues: CASSEIGEKLFF. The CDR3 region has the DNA TGTGCCAGCAGCGAGATCGGGGAAAAACTGTTTTTT.

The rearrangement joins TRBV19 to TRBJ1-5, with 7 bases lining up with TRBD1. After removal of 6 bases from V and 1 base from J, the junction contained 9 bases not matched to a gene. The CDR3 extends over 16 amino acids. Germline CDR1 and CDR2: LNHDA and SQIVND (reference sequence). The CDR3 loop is CASRNRGLGSNQPQHF. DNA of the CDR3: TGTGCCAGTAGGAACAGGGGTCTGGGGAGCAATCAGCCCCAGCATTTT.